Below, one TCR beta chain is given with its context. Its antigen remains unknown. The data derive from a study of CD8 T cell repertoires and HIV-1 epitope variants. At the level of the study: Separate wells received one of Twenty-five Gag or Nef variant peptides. Cultures ran more than nine days, with IL-2, IL-7 and IL-15 added on days 3 and 7.

The assay was immunoSEQ multiplex PCR, and TCRdb's table has in-frame clones only and misses some. The sample lists about 5,500 clones, roughly three fifths occurring once. The germline V gene has CDR1 MNHEY and CDR2 SMNVEV (reference sequence). The V end was cut by 4 bases, the J end by 4 bases, with 14 bases between. The CDR3 has 15 amino acids. The source of this sequence is a male donor with HIV. Sequenced material: cultured CD8+ T cells derived from PBMCs. The chain combines TRBV27 with TRBJ2-1; maybe TRBD2 (6 bases). The CDR3 DNA follows: TGTGCCAGCAGTTCACCGAGACTAGGGTACAATGAGCAGTTCTTC. Translated, it gives CASSSPRLGYNEQFF.